This entry concerns a single TCR beta chain. This table comes from immunoSEQ multiplex PCR, and its TCRdb copy is limited to in-frame clones, with some not included. The sample includes 280,000 or so clones, around 91% of them seen just once. The germline V gene has CDR1 SGHAT and CDR2 FQNNGV. V was clipped by 1 base and J by 0 bases; unmatched bases: 1. This CDR3 is built from 16 residues. This specimen belongs to a study of blood T cell repertoires in COVID-19. Study details: COVID-19 samples from acute and convalescent phases originated in the United States, Italy and Spain.

This clonotype originated in an older woman with acute or convalescent COVID-19. This chain connects TRBV11-2 to TRBJ1-4; 8 bases line up with TRBD1. Sequenced sample: peripheral blood. The CDR3, as DNA: TGTGCCAGCAGCTTAGGGACAGGGACAACTAATGAAAAACTGTTTTTT. The encoded protein is CASSLGTGTTNEKLFF.